This T cell receptor (beta chain) was sequenced for a study of T cell repertoires in cytomegalovirus infection. Study information: Public TCR beta signatures indicated both CMV infection and matching HLA type. Study conclusions and caveats: There were carriers of CMV plus the relevant HLA, and cumulative public TCR beta family frequency identified them. CMV-specific HLA-C-restricted TCR beta clonotypes dominated the ex vivo response.

Via MiXCR, TCRdb re-called the reads, giving one row per CDR3 protein. This sample has roughly 130,000 distinct CDR3 sequences; roughly 8.2% occur once, and the top ten carry around 10%. The V end was cut by 4 bases, the J end by 7 bases, with 16 bases between. The CDR3 covers 14 residues. There are a few counts of this clonotype. What it binds is unknown. The sample comprised PBMCs. The sequence came from a human donor in good health (CMV status not recorded). Some clones in this sample may be carry-over from other donors' samples. This rearrangement joins TRBV12-3 or TRBV12-4 to TRBJ1-2, with D tentatively TRBD1 (6 bases). As DNA, the CDR3 is TGTGCCAGCAGTTCACTACAGGGCATCGGTGGCTACACCTTC. Residues: CASSSLQGIGGYTF.